Sequencing of this T cell receptor beta chain was carried out in a study of blood T cell repertoires in COVID-19. Background on the study: Material from acute and convalescent COVID-19 was sourced from the United States, Italy and Spain.

Only one count was recorded for this clone. Using immunoSEQ multiplex PCR, the repertoire was profiled, and TCRdb retains in-frame clones only, with some absent. The table has 65,000 or so clones, roughly 87% seen once. Per the germline V gene, CDR1 is SGHRS and CDR2 is YFSETQ. Unmatched junction bases numbered 5, after V lost 1 base and J lost 2 bases. The CDR3 loop spans 16 amino acids. The receptor was derived from a human donor with acute or convalescent COVID-19. The donor label of this sample is uncertain. The chain is built from TRBV5-1 and TRBJ2-5; 10 nucleotides match TRBD2. The specimen was peripheral blood. The CDR3 DNA is TGCGCCAGCAGCTTGAACGGACTAGCGGCTCAAGAGACCCAGTACTTC. Its translation: CASSLNGLAAQETQYF.